This T cell receptor beta chain was recorded in a study of blood T cell repertoires in COVID-19. Background on the study: Sites across the United States, Italy and Spain contributed samples from acute and convalescent COVID-19.

Germline V gene sequence: CDR1 LGHDT, CDR2 YNNKEL (reference sequence). Trimming left V 0 bases short and J 4 bases short, with 8 bases between. The CDR3 is made up of 14 amino acids. Seattle-derived patients entered the study during active infection and were followed longitudinally. Assay: immunoSEQ multiplex PCR; the TCRdb copy retains only in-frame clones and omits some. This sample carries approximately 500,000 clones, roughly nine tenths of them seen once, and the ten largest clones take roughly 8.3%. The sequence came from a woman aged 50 to 60 with COVID-19, enrolled during active disease. V usage is TRBV3-1 (or the pseudogene TRBV3-2) and J usage is TRBJ2-3; perhaps TRBD2 as D (6 bases). Input material: peripheral blood. In DNA, the CDR3 is TGTGCCAGCAGCCAAGAGCGGGGAGCAGATACGCAGTATTTT. This encodes CASSQERGADTQYF.